This T cell receptor beta chain was captured by sequencing in a study of TIL therapy for anti-PD-1-resistant metastatic lung cancer. Across the whole study: By whole-exome sequencing, median non-synonymous tumor mutation burden was roughly 1.4 mutations per megabase.

The sample's time point: pre-treatment sample, taken before nivolumab and TIL therapy. Pleural nodules or supraclavicular lymph nodes made up most of the excised metastases sampled. Patients then received nivolumab; progressors got lymphodepletion, TIL and IL-2. This CDR3 contains 14 residues. The J segment lost 9 bases and the V segment lost 0 bases, leaving 4 bases of the junction unmatched. The V gene's germline CDR1 is LNHNV and CDR2 YYDKDF (reference sequence). The immunoSEQ assay was v3. The repertoire was sequenced with immunoSEQ multiplex PCR; TCRdb's copy has only in-frame clones and lacks some. This sample has approximately 97,000 clones, with about three fifths found just once. About this clone itself: Its antigen is not known.

Findings of the study overall: TIL cultures after expansion showed higher clonality and lower diversity than baseline tumor (median 6% vs 31%). Many TIL product clones were absent from baseline tumor, suggesting clonal contraction.

The clonotype originates from a person aged 25 to 79 with non-small cell lung cancer. The chain recombines TRBV15 with TRBJ2-1, with 8 bases aligning to TRBD1. This material consisted of tumor tissue, taken at baseline. The CDR3 here is CATSRDDRGGEQFF. CDR3 nucleotide sequence: TGTGCCACCAGCAGAGACGACAGGGGAGGTGAGCAGTTCTTC.